This T cell receptor beta chain is from a study of tumor-infiltrating lymphocytes in oesophageal squamous cell carcinoma. TCRdb re-called the PCR reads through MiXCR, storing one row per CDR3 protein. The table shows 8,000 to 13,000 distinct CDR3 sequences, with over 55% occurring only once. The length of the CDR3 is 15 residues. Between the trimmed V and J ends, which lost 1 base and 3 bases, there was a span of 7 bases. This clonotype was seen only once. The receptor's source is a female donor with esophageal squamous cell carcinoma. Material: esophageal tumor tissue. The rearrangement joins TRBV12-3 or TRBV12-4 to TRBJ2-6; no firm D call. CDR3: CASSLGDFGANVLTF. The CDR3 DNA is TGTGCCAGCAGTTTAGGGGATTTTGGGGCCAACGTCCTGACTTTC.